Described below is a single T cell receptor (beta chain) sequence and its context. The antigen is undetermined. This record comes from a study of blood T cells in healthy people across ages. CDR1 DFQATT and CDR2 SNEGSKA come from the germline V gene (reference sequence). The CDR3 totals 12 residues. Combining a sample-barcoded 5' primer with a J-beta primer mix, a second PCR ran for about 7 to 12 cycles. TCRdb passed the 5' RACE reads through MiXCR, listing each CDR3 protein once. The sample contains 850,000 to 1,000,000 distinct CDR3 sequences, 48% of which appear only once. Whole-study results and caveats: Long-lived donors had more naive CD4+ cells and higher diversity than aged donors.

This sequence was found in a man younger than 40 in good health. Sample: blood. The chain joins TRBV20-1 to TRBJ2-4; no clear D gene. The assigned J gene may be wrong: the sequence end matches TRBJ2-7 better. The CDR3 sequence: CSASRDTYEQYF. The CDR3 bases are TGCAGTGCTAGTCGCGACACCTACGAGCAGTACTTC.